The 10 T cell receptor beta chains presented below share a single source sample, sequenced in a study of cytomegalovirus exposure and HLA in healthy donors. PCR employed 60 Vbeta and 13 Jbeta primers. The method was immunoSEQ multiplex PCR; TCRdb's version includes in-frame clones alone and lacks a portion of them. The data show about 100,000 clones, around 72% seen once. The sample was PBMCs. The receptors originated from a male donor in good health and CMV-seropositive.

This clone was seen only once. J is TRBJ1-4 and V is TRBV5-1, with D hard to call. Germline CDR1 and CDR2: SGHRS and YFSETQ. The CDR3 runs 14 residues. Trimming pared 4 bases from V and 0 bases from J, leaving 7 bases between. The CDR3 here is CASSEEATNEKLFF. CDR3 coding DNA: TGCGCCAGCAGCGAGGAGGCAACTAATGAAAAACTGTTTTTT.

This rearrangement joins TRBV5-4 to TRBJ2-7; TRBD1 agrees at 7 bases. The CDR3 loop spans 14 amino acids. From germline, CDR1 is SGHNT and CDR2 YYREEE (reference sequence). J gave up 9 bases and V 4 bases, and 13 bases lay outside the gene matches. Here the CDR3 DNA reads TGTGCCAGCAGCCTCGGACAGGATGGGATCGGGCAGTACTTC. Translated, it gives CASSLGQDGIGQYF.

With respect to this clone: At one end the junction does not follow the germline gene, possibly because of a read error. Within the sample, other DNA sequences also encode this same CDR3. The V call is TRBV30, the J call TRBJ2-7; maybe TRBD1 (6 bases). The V gene's germline CDR1 is GTSNPN and CDR2 SVGIG (reference sequence). The CDR3 spans 17 residues. CDR3 region: CAWSLPWTVRISYEQYF. Written as DNA, the CDR3 is TGTGCCTGGAGCCTCCCATGGACAGTCCGAATCTCCTATGAGCAGTACTTC.

The chain has TRBV5-1 and TRBJ1-6, with 7 bases lining up with TRBD1. This CDR3 is 14 amino acids long. Per germline, CDR1 SGHRS and CDR2 YFSETQ. After removal of 0 bases from V and 7 bases from J, the junction contained 1 base not matched to a gene. CDR3 DNA: TGCGCCAGCAGCTTGGCGGGACAGAATTCACCCCTCCACTTT. As protein: CASSLAGQNSPLHF.

A word on this clone: Mismatch with germline at one junction end may stem from a read error. V is TRBV20-1 and J is TRBJ2-1; TRBD2 is a possible D gene (5 bases). The CDR3 loop spans 8 amino acids. CDR1 and CDR2 from the germline V gene are DFQATT and SNEGSKA (reference sequence). The CDR3 is CSARDFIF. Written as DNA, the CDR3 is TGCAGTGCTAGGGACTTCATCTTC.

This chain joins TRBV15 and TRBJ1-2; 11 bases fit TRBD1. V lost 2 bases and J lost 7; bases outside the gene matches: 15. There are 18 residues in the CDR3. From germline, CDR1 is LNHNV and CDR2 YYDKDF (reference sequence). The CDR3 is CATSRPWTGGSLPGGYTF. As DNA, the CDR3 is TGTGCCACCAGCAGACCATGGACAGGGGGCAGTTTACCGGGTGGCTACACCTTC.

The chain combines TRBV7-9 with TRBJ1-6; a possible D gene is TRBD1 (6 bases). The length of the CDR3 is 16 residues. The V gene's germline CDR1 is SEHNR and CDR2 FQNEAQ (reference sequence). V lost 1 base and J 9 bases, leaving 16 bases between the germline ends. CDR3 in amino acids: CASSLVVAGASSPLHF. As DNA, the CDR3 is TGTGCCAGCAGCTTAGTGGTAGCGGGGGCGAGTTCACCCCTCCACTTT.

The gene calls are TRBV6-5 and TRBJ2-5; D may be TRBD2 (7 bases). The CDR3 runs to 14 residues. Germline V gene data show CDR1 as MNHEY and CDR2 as SVGAGI. V lost 7 bases and J lost 5, with 17 bases in between. CDR3 DNA sequence: TGTGCCAGCACACCGGGGGGCGGGACGGAGACCCAGTACTTC. This gives the protein CASTPGGGTETQYF.

This sequence joins TRBV6-6 and TRBJ1-5; no clear D. Germline values: CDR1 MNHNY, CDR2 SVGAGI (reference sequence). V was pared by 0 bases and J by 6 bases, with 12 bases between. This CDR3 is built from 15 residues. The CDR3 loop reads CASSYSKGRGQPQHF. CDR3 DNA: TGTGCCAGCAGTTACTCGAAAGGGAGAGGTCAGCCCCAGCATTTT.

This clone appeared a few times. The chain employs TRBV5-4 and TRBJ2-7; 14 nucleotides match TRBD2. Germline CDR1 SGHNT, CDR2 YYREEE (reference sequence). J gave up 9 bases and V 4 bases, and 9 bases lay outside the gene matches. This CDR3 has 15 amino acids. The CDR3 DNA is TGTGCCAGCAGCGTGGGGGGACTAGCGGGGGACGGGCAGTACTTC. Protein product: CASSVGGLAGDGQYF.